This T cell receptor (beta chain) was identified in a study of T cell repertoires in cytomegalovirus infection. TCRdb analysed the reads with MiXCR anew, one entry per CDR3 protein. Of 150,000 to 200,000 distinct CDR3 sequences in the sample, under 30% were seen once. V was cut by 4 bases and J by 4 bases, with 13 bases left in between. Germline CDR1 reads SGHRS; CDR2 reads YFSETQ. This CDR3 region has 14 residues. The chain joins TRBV5-1 to TRBJ2-3, with D hard to call. The origin of this receptor is a human donor in good health (CMV status not recorded). Some clones in this sample may be carry-over from other donors' samples. Sequencing was performed on PBMCs. The DNA for the CDR3 is TGCGCCAGCAGCCTATCGACGGATTCAGATACGCAGTATTTT. It yields the protein CASSLSTDSDTQYF.